This T cell receptor beta chain is drawn from a study of post-analysis software for immune sequencing data (dated by TCRdb to about 2015). About the full investigation: Recorded disease courses included relapsing-remitting, secondary progressive and progressive-relapsing multiple sclerosis, with some patients lacking subtype annotation. Patient repertoires were compared against 11 to 12 previously published healthy control repertoires from donors aged roughly 6 to 25 years. A subset of samples was prepared in parallel using single-end sample barcoding, then pooled and co-amplified after Illumina adapter ligation.

Paper-wide results and their limitations: Direct clustering with F measure showed strong co-clustering of samples prepared in the same batch, prompting a batch-effect correction. Significantly higher frequencies in patients than in controls were found for five or six TRBV segments, including TRBV5-6, TRBV5-1 and TRBV20-1. Significantly lower normalized Chao1 diversity was found in multiple sclerosis patients than in controls, suggesting substantial peripheral T-cell clonal expansion. The control group was slightly older than the multiple sclerosis patient group.

TCR beta repertoires were profiled from peripheral blood of approximately 13 young patients with multiple sclerosis to demonstrate the VDJtools post-analysis software. The multiple sclerosis patients were children and adolescents between roughly 6 and 16 years of age. At the junction V is shortened by 0 bases and J by 5 bases; bases outside the gene matches: 6. Sequences DFQATT (CDR1) and SNEGSKA (CDR2) are obtained from the germline V gene (reference sequence). The CDR3 sequence holds 16 residues, the cysteine and phenylalanine included. CDR3 DNA is the only sequence kept; it has 48 bases, read in frame from the first base. A note on this clonotype: Its antigen specificity is not known. No much larger clonotype is one base removed from it; base qualities were not supplied.

Library preparation used PCR. The data were produced on an Illumina HiSeq 2500. To reduce PCR and sequencing biases, unique molecular identifiers were built into the TCR beta cDNA libraries. Every 1 to 10 million input T cells yielded 500,000 or so cDNA molecules, meaning each molecule approximated one T cell. Patient libraries were prepared and sequenced with the same protocol used for the earlier healthy control dataset. Samples belonging to the same batch were prepared together, multiplexed and sequenced on a shared HiSeq lane. Under the source paper's analysis protocol: Raw barcoded reads were processed with MIGEC, and single-read molecular identifier groups were discarded before consensus assembly and CDR3 extraction. VDJtools was used for post-analysis of the clonotype tables, with diversity normalized by down-sampling every dataset to the smallest sample size. Repertoire overlap clustering matched CDR3 amino acid but not nucleotide sequences to correct batch-related cross-sample contamination. TCRdb handled the public reads itself, with Q25 trimming in fastp and clone calling in MiXCR, and kept productive beta chains. Each entry is one CDR3 protein sequence, shown with its most common DNA and genes. TCRdb, rather than the study authors, made the V and J calls. The sample includes around 770,000 distinct CDR3 sequences, with under 60% observed a single time. Of the sample, roughly 4.9% is held by the ten largest clones.

The clonotype originates from a girl aged 10-17 years with multiple sclerosis. The sequencing input was blood. The receptor chain draws on TRBV20-1 and TRBJ2-1; the junction holds 11 bases that match TRBD2. The nucleotides read TGCAGTGCTAGAGATCAAGGTAGCGGGGGGGACAATGAGCAGTTCTTC. The encoded protein is CSARDQGSGGDNEQFF.